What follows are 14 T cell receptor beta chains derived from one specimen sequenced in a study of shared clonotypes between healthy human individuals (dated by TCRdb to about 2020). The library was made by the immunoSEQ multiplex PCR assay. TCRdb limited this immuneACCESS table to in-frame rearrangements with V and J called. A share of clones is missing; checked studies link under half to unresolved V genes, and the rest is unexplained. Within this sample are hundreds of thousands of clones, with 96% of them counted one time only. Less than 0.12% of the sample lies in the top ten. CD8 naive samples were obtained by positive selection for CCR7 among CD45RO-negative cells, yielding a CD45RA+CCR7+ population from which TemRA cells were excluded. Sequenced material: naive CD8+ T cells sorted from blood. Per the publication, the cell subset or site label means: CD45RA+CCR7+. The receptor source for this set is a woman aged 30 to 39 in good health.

The CDR3 loop reads CASSFGTAYNEQFF. CDR3 DNA sequence: TGTGCCAGCAGTTTTGGGACAGCCTACAATGAGCAGTTCTTC. The chain employs TRBV28 and TRBJ2-1; 7 bases agree with TRBD1. The CDR3 is made up of 14 amino acids. Trimming took 3 bases from V and 2 from J; bases not matched to a gene: 1. Germline values: CDR1 MDHEN, CDR2 SYDVKM.

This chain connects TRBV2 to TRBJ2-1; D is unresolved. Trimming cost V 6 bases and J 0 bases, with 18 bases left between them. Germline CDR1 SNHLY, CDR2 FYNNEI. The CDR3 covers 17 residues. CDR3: CASSPFTLHSSYNEQFF. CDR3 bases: TGTGCCAGCAGCCCGTTTACCTTACACAGCTCCTACAATGAGCAGTTCTTC.

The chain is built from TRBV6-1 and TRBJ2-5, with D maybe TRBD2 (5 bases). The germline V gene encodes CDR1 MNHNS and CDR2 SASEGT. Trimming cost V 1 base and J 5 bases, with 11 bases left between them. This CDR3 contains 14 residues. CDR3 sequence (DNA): TGTGCCAGCAGTGAAGGCGTTACGGGGGAGACCCAGTACTTC. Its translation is CASSEGVTGETQYF.

The CDR3, as DNA: TGCGCCAGCAGCCCAGTTTCGGCAAGCGGAAGATCTGATGAGCAGTACTTC. It is translated as CASSPVSASGRSDEQYF. The V and J genes are TRBV5-1 and TRBJ2-7; TRBD2 might be the D (5 bases). Germline values: CDR1 SGHRS, CDR2 YFSETQ. V lost 4 bases to trimming and J lost 7 bases, with 27 bases between them. The CDR3 loop spans 17 amino acids.

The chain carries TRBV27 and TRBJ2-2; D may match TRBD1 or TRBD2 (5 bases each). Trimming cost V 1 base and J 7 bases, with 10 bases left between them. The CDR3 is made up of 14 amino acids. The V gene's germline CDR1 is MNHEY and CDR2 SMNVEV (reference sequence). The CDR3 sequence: CASSLLGDGGELFF. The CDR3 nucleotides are TGTGCCAGCAGTTTATTAGGGGACGGCGGGGAGCTGTTTTTT.

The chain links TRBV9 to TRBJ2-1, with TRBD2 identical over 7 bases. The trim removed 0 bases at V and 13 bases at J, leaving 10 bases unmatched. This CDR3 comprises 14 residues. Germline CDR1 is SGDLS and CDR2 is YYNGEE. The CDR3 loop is CASSVDWQGLLQFF. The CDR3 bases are TGTGCCAGCAGCGTAGATTGGCAGGGACTACTACAGTTCTTC.

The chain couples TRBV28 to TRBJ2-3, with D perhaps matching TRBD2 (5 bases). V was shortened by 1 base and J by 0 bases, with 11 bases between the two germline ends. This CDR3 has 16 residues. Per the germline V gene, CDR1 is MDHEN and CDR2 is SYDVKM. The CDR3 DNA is TGTGCCAGCAGTTTATTTAGCGAGGCCAGCACAGATACGCAGTATTTT. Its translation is CASSLFSEASTDTQYF.

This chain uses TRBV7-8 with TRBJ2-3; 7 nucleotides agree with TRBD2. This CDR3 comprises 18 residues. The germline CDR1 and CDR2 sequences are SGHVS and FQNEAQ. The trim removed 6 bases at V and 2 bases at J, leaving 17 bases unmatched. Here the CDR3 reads CASREGGSGTWTTDTQYF. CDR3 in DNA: TGTGCCAGCAGAGAGGGCGGGAGTGGGACTTGGACCACAGATACGCAGTATTTT.

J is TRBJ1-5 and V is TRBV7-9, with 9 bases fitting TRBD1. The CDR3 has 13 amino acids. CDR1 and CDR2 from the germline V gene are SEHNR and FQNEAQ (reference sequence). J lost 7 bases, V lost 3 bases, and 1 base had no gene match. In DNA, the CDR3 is TGTGCCAGCAGCTTGGACAGGGGACAGCCCCAGCATTTT. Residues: CASSLDRGQPQHF.

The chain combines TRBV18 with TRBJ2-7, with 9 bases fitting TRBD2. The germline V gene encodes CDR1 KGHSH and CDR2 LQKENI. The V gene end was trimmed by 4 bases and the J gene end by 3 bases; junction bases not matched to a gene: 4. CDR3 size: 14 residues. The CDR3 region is CASSLSGGGYEQYF. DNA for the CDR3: TGTGCCAGCTCACTTAGCGGGGGAGGCTACGAGCAGTACTTC.

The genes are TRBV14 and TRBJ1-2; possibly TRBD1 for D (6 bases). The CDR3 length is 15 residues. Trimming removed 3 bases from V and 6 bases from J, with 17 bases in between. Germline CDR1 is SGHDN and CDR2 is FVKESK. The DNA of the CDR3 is TGTGCCAGCAGCCAGACCGGGACAAATTTCGATGGCTACACCTTC. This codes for CASSQTGTNFDGYTF. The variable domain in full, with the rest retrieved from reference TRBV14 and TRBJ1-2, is EAGVTQFPSHSVIEKGQTVTLRCDPISGHDNLYWYRRVMGKEIKFLLHFVKESKQDESGMPNNRFLAERTGGTYSTLKVQPAELEDSGVYFCASSQTGTNFDGYTFGSGTRLTVV.

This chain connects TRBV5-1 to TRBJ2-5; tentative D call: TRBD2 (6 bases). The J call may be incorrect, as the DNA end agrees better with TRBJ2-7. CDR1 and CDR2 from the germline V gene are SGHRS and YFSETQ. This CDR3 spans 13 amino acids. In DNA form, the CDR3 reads TGCGCCAGCAGCTTGGTTCCGGGAGCCGAGCAGTACTTC. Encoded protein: CASSLVPGAEQYF.

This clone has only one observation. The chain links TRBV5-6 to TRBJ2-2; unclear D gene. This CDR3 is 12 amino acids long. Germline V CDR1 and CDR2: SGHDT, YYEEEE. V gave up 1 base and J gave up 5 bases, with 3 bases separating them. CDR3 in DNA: TGTGCCAGCAGCTTGACTACCGGGGAGCTGTTTTTT. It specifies CASSLTTGELFF.

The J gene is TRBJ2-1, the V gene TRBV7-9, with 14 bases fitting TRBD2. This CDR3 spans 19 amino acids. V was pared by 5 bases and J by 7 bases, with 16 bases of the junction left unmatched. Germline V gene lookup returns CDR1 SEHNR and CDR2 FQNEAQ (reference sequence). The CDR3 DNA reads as TGTGCCAGCAGCCCGAAGCTTGATCCAGGGACTAGCGGGGGTAATGAGCAGTTCTTC. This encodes CASSPKLDPGTSGGNEQFF.